This note documents a single T cell receptor beta chain sequence. This receptor's antigen is unknown. No base quality information exists; no much larger clone differs at one position. This entry is derived from a study of control samples from healthy donors and cancer patients (dated by TCRdb to between 2020 and 2021). Preparation of the library involved the immunoSEQ multiplex PCR assay. TCRdb stores this immuneACCESS table with in-frame sequences only. Part of the clones is absent; in the studies checked, under half of the shortfall reflects unresolved V genes, and no reason is known for the rest. Across this sample there are about 130,000 clones, with roughly 95% seen only once. In total, the top ten clones hold about 4% of the sample. The sequenced material came from blood. This TCR came from a man younger than 45 in good health.

The nucleotide sequence is TGTGCCAGCAGTTGGACCGGCATCCTTAACTATGGCTACACCTTC. Translated, this gives CASSWTGILNYGYTF. The V and J segments used are TRBV28 and TRBJ1-2; too little of a D gene remains to name it. From the germline V gene, CDR1 is MDHEN and CDR2 is SYDVKM. V and J lose 4 bases and 1 base, and a span of 13 bases separates them. Counted from cysteine to phenylalanine, this CDR3 has 15 amino acids. The entry retains the CDR3 DNA only, 45 bases that are in frame from base 1.